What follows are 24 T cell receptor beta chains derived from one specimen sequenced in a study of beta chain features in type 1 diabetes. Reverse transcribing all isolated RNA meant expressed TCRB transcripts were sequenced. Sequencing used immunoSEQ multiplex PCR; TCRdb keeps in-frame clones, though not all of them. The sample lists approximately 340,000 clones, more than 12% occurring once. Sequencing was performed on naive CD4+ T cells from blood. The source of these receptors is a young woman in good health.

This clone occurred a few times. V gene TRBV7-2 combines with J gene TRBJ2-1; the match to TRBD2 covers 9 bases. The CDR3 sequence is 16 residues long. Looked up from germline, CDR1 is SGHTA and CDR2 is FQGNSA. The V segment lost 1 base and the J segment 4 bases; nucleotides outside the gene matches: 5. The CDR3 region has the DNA TGTGCCAGCAGCTTAGGGCTAGCGGGAAAGTACAATGAGCAGTTCTTC. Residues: CASSLGLAGKYNEQFF.

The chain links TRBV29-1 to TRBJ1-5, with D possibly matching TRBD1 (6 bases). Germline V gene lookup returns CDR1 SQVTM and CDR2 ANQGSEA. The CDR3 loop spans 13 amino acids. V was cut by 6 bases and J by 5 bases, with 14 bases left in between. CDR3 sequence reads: CSVRGADHQPQHF. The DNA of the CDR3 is TGCAGCGTCCGGGGGGCAGATCATCAGCCCCAGCATTTT.

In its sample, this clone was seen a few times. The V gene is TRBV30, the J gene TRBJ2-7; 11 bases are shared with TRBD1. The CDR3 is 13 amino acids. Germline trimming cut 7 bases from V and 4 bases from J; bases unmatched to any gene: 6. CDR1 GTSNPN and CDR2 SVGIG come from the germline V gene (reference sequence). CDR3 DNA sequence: TGTGCCTTCACGGACAGGGGGCCGTACGAGCAGTACTTC. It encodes CAFTDRGPYEQYF.

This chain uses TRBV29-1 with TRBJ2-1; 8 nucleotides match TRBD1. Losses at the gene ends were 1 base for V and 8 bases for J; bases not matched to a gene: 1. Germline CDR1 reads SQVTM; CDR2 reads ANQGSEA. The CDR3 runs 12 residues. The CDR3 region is CSVEAGGDEQFF. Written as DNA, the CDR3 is TGCAGCGTTGAAGCAGGGGGCGATGAGCAGTTCTTC.

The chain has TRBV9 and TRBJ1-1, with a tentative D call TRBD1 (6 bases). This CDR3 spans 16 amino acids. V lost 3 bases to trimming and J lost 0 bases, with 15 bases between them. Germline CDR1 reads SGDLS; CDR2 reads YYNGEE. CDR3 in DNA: TGTGCCAGCAGCGGTGGACAGCCGTCTTTGAACACTGAAGCTTTCTTT. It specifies CASSGGQPSLNTEAFF. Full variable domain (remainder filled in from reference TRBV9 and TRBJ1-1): DSGVTQTPKHLITATGQRVTLRCSPRSGDLSVYWYQQSLDQGLQFLIQYYNGEERAKGNILERFSAQQFPDLHSELNLSSLELGDSALYFCASSGGQPSLNTEAFFGQGTRLTVV.

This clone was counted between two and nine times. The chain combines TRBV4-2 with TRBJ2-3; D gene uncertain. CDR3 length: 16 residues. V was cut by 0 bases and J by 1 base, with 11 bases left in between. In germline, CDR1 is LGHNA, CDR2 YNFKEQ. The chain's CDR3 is CASSQDPRGGTDTQYF. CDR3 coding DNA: TGTGCCAGCAGCCAAGATCCGAGAGGAGGCACAGATACGCAGTATTTT.

CDR3 in amino acids: CASSAPGSGPYEQYF. As DNA, the CDR3 is TGCGCCAGCAGCGCCCCGGGGAGCGGACCCTACGAGCAGTACTTC. The chain combines TRBV5-1 with TRBJ2-7; TRBD2 might be the D (5 bases). The CDR3 length is 15 residues. Looked up from germline, CDR1 is SGHRS and CDR2 is YFSETQ. V lost 4 bases and J lost 2, with 16 bases in between.

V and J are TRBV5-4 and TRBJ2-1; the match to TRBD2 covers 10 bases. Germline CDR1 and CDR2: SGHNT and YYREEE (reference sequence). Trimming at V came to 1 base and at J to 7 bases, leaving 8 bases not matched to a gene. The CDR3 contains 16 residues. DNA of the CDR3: TGTGCCAGCAGCTTGTGGGAGCTAGCGGGAGTGAATGAGCAGTTCTTC. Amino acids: CASSLWELAGVNEQFF.

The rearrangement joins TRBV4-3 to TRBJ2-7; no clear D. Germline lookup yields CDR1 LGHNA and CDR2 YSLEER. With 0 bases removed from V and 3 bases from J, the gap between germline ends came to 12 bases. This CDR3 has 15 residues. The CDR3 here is CASSQEPNPGYEQYF. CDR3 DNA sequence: TGCGCCAGCAGCCAAGAGCCGAACCCCGGCTACGAGCAGTACTTC.

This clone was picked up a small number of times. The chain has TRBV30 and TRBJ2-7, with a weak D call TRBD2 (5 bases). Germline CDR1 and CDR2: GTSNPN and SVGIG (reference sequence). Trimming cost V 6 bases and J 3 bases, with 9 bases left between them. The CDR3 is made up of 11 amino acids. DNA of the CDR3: TGTGCCTGCAGGACTTTCTACGAGCAGTACTTC. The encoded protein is CACRTFYEQYF.

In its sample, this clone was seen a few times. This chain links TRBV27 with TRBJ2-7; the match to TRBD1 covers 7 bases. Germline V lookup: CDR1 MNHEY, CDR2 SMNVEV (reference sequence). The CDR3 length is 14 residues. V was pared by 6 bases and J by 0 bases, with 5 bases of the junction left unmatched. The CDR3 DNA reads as TGTGCCAGCAGGGTGGGGGACAGCTCCTACGAGCAGTACTTC. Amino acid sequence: CASRVGDSSYEQYF.

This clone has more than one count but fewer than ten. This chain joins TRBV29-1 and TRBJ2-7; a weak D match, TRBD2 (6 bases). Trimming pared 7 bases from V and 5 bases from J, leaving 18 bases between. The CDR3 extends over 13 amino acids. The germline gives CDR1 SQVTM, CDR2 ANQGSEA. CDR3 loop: CSATGDSRHEQYF. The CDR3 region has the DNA TGCAGCGCTACGGGGGACTCTCGGCACGAGCAGTACTTC.

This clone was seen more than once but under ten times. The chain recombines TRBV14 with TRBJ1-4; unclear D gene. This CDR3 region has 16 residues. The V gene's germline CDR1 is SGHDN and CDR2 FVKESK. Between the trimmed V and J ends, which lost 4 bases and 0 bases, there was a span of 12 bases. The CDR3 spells CASSRRTMTTNEKLFF. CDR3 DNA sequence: TGTGCCAGCAGCCGGAGGACTATGACAACTAATGAAAAACTGTTTTTT.

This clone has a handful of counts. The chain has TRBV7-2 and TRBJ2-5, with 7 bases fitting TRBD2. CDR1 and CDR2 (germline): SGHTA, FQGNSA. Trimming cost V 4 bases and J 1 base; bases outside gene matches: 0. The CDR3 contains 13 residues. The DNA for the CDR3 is TGTGCCAGCAGCTGGGGGGGCCAAGAGACCCAGTACTTC. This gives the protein CASSWGGQETQYF. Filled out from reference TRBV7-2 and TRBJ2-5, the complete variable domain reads GAGVSQSPSNKVTEKGKDVELRCDPISGHTALYWYRQSLGQGLEFLIYFQGNSAPDKSGLPSDRFSAERTGGSVSTLTIQRTQQEDSAVYLCASSWGGQETQYFGPGTRLLVL.

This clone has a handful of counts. The CDR3 DNA sequence: TGTGCCAGTACTGGACAGGGCAGCACAGGAACTGAAGCTTTCTTT. Residues: CASTGQGSTGTEAFF. The chain is built from TRBV2 and TRBJ1-1; 8 bases align to TRBD1. The CDR3 loop spans 15 amino acids. J was trimmed by 5 bases and V by 9 bases; bases with no gene match: 14. Germline V gives CDR1 SNHLY, CDR2 FYNNEI.

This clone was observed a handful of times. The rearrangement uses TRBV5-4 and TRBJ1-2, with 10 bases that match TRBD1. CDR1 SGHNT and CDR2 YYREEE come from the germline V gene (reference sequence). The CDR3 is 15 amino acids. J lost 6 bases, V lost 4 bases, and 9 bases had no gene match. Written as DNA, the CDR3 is TGTGCCAGCAGCCTGGGACAGGGGTTCGGTCATGGCTACACCTTC. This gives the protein CASSLGQGFGHGYTF. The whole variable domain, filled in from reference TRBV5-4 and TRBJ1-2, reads ETGVTQSPTHLIKTRGQQVTLRCSSQSGHNTVSWYQQALGQGPQFIFQYYREEENGRGNFPPRFSGLQFPNYSSELNVNALELDDSALYLCASSLGQGFGHGYTFGSGTRLTVV.

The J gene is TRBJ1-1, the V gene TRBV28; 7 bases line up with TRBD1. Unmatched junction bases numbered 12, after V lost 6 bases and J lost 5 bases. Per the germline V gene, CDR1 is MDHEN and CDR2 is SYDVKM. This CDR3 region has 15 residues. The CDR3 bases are TGTGCCAGCAGCCCCGACAGGGCGGGGGGGACTGAAGCTTTCTTT. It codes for CASSPDRAGGTEAFF.

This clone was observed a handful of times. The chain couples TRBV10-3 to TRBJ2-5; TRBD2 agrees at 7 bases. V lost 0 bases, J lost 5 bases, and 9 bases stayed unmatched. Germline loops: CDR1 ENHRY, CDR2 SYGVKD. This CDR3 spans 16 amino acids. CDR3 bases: TGTGCCATCAGTGAGTCAGTGCTGGGGACTAAGGAGACCCAGTACTTC. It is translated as CAISESVLGTKETQYF.

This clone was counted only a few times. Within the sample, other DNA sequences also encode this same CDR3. DNA of the CDR3: TGCAGTGCTAGGGCCAACTACGAGCAGTACTTC. This translates into CSARANYEQYF. The gene calls are TRBV20-1 and TRBJ2-7; D unresolved. The CDR3 runs 11 residues. The germline CDR1 and CDR2 sequences are DFQATT and SNEGSKA (reference sequence). The V and J ends lost 3 bases and 3 bases respectively, with 6 bases between them.

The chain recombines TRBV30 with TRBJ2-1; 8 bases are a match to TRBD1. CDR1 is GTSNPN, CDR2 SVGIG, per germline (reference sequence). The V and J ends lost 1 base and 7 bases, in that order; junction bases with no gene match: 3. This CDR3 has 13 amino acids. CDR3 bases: TGTGCCTGGAGTGGGACAGGGTGGAATGAGCAGTTCTTC. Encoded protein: CAWSGTGWNEQFF. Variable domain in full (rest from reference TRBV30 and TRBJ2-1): SQTIHQWPATLVQPVGSPLSLECTVEGTSNPNLYWYRQAAGRGLQLLFYSVGIGQISSEVPQNLSASRPQDRQFILSSKKLLLSDSGFYLCAWSGTGWNEQFFGPGTRLTVL.

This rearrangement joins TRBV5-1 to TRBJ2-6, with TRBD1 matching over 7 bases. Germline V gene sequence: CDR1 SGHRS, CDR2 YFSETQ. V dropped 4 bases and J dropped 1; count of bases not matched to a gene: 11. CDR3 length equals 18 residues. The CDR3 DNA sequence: TGCGCCAGCAGCCCCGGGGACAGCATCACTTCTGGGGCCAACGTCCTGACTTTC. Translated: CASSPGDSITSGANVLTF.

Written as DNA, the CDR3 is TGTGCCAGCAACAGGGGGCAGGAGACCCAGTACTTC. Its protein product is CASNRGQETQYF. The chain has TRBV11-2 and TRBJ2-5, with 9 nucleotides matching TRBD1. This CDR3 has 12 residues. V shed 7 bases, J shed 5 bases, and the junction held 2 bases outside the gene matches. Germline V gene sequence: CDR1 SGHAT, CDR2 FQNNGV.

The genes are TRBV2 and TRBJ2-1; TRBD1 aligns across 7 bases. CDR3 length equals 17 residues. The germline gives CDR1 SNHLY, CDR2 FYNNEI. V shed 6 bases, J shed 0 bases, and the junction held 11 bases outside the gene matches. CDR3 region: CASSPNRQGSSYNEQFF. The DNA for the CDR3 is TGTGCCAGCAGCCCGAACCGACAGGGCAGCTCCTACAATGAGCAGTTCTTC. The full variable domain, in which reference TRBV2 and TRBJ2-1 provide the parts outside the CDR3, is EPEVTQTPSHQVTQMGQEVILRCVPISNHLYFYWYRQILGQKVEFLVSFYNNEISEKSEIFDDQFSVERPDGSNFTLKIRSTKLEDSAMYFCASSPNRQGSSYNEQFFGPGTRLTVL.

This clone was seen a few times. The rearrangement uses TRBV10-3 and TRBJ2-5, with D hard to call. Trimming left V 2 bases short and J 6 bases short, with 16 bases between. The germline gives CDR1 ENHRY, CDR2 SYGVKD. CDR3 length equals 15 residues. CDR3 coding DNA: TGTGCCATCAGTGAGGAAGTACTTGCGAGGAAGACCCAGTACTTC. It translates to CAISEEVLARKTQYF.